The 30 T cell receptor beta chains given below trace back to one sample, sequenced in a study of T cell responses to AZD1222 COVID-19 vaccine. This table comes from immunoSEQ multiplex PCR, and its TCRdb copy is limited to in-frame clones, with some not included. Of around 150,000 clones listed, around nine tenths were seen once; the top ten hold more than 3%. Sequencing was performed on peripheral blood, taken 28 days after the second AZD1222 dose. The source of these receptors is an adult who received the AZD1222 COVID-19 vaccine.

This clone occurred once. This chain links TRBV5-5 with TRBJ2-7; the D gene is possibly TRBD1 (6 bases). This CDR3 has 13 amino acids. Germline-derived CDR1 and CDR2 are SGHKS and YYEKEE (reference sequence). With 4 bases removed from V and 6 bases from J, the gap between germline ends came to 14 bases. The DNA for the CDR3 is TGTGCCAGCAGCCCGGGACATGGGGGCGAGCAGTACTTC. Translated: CASSPGHGGEQYF.

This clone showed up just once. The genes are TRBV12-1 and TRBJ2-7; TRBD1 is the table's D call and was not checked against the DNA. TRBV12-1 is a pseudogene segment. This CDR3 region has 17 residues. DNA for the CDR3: TGTGCCAGCAGCTTTACCTTGGACAGGCTACCTCCCTACGAGCAGTACTTC. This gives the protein CASSFTLDRLPPYEQYF.

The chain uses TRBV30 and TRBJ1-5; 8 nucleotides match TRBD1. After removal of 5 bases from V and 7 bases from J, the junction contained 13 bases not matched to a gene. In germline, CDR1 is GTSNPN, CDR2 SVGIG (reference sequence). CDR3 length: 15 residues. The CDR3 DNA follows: TGTGCCTGGGCACCTCGGACAGGGATGGGGCAGCCCCAGCATTTT. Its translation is CAWAPRTGMGQPQHF.

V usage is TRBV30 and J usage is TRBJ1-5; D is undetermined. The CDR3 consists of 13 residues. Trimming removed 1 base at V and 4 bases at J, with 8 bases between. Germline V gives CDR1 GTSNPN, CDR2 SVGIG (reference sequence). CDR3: CAWSAGNNQPQHF. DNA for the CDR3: TGTGCCTGGAGTGCGGGGAATAATCAGCCCCAGCATTTT.

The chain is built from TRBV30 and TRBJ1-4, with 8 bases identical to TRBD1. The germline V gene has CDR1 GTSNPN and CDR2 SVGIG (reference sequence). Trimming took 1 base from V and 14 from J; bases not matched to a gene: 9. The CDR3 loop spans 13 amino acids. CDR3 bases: TGTGCCTGGAGTGACGGACAGGGCCGGAGGCTGTTTTTT. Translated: CAWSDGQGRRLFF. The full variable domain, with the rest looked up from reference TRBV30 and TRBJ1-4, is SQTIHQWPATLVQPVGSPLSLECTVEGTSNPNLYWYRQAAGRGLQLLFYSVGIGQISSEVPQNLSASRPQDRQFILSSKKLLLSDSGFYLCAWSDGQGRRLFFGSGTQLSVL.

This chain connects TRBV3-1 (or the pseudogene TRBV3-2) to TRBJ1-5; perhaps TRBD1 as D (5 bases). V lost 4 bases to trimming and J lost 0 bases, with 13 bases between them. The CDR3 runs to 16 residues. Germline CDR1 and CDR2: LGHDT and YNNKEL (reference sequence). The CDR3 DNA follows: TGTGCCAGCAGCCCCCACGGGGCAAATAGCAATCAGCCCCAGCATTTT. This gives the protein CASSPHGANSNQPQHF.

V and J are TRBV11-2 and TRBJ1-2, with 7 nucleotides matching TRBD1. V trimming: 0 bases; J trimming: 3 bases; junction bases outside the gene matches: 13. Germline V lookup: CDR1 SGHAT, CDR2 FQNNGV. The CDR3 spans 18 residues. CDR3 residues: CASSLDLGIGDSYYGYTF. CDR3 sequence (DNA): TGTGCCAGCAGCTTAGATCTCGGAATCGGGGACAGTTACTATGGCTACACCTTC. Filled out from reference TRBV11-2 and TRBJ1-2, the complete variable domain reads EAGVAQSPRYKIIEKRQSVAFWCNPISGHATLYWYQQILGQGPKLLIQFQNNGVVDDSQLPKDRFSAERLKGVDSTLKIQPAKLEDSAVYLCASSLDLGIGDSYYGYTFGSGTRLTVV.

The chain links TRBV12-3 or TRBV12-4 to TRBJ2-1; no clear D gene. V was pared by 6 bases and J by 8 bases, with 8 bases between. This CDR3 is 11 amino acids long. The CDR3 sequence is CASSYSYEQFF. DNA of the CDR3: TGTGCCAGCAGCTACAGCTATGAGCAGTTCTTC.

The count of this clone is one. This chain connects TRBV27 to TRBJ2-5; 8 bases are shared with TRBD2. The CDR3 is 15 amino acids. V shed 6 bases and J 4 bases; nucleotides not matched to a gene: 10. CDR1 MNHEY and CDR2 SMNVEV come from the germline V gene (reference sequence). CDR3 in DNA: TGTGCCAGCAGCGAATCCGGGACTAGTAGAGAGACCCAGTACTTC. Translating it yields CASSESGTSRETQYF.

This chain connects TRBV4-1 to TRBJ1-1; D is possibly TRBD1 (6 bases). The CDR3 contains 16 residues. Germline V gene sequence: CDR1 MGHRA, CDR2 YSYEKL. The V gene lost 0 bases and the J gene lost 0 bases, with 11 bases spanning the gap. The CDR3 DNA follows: TGCGCCAGCAGCCAAGACCGGGGGGCAATGAACACTGAAGCTTTCTTT. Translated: CASSQDRGAMNTEAFF.

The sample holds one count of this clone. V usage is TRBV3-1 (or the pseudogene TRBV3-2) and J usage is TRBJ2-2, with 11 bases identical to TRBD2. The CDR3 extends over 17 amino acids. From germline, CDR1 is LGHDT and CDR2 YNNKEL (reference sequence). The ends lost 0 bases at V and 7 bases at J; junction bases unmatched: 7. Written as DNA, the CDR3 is TGTGCCAGCAGCCAAGATGAACTAGCGGGAGCCCACGGGGAGCTGTTTTTT. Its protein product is CASSQDELAGAHGELFF.

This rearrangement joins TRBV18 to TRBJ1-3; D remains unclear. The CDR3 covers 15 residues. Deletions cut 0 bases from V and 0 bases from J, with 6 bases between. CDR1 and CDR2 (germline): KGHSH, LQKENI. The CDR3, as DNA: TGTGCCAGCTCACCACCCGGGAGCTCTGGAAACACCATATATTTT. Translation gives CASSPPGSSGNTIYF.

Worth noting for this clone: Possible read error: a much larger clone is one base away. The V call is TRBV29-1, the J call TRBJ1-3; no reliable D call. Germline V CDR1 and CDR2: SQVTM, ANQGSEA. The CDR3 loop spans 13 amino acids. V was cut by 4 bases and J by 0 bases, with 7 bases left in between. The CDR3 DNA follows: TGCAGCGTTGGAGAGACCTCTGGAAACACCATATATTTT. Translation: CSVGETSGNTIYF. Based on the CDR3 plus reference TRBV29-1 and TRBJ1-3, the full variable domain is SAVISQKPSRDICQRGTSLTIQCQVDSQVTMMFWYRQQPGQSLTLIATANQGSEATYESGFVIDKFPISRPNLTFSTLTVSNMSPEDSSIYLCSVGETSGNTIYFGEGSWLTVV.

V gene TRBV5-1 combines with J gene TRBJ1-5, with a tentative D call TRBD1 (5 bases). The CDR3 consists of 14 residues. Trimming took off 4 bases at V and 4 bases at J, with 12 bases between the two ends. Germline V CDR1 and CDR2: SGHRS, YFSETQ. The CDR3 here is CASSLDSANQPQHF. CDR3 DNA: TGCGCCAGCAGCCTTGACAGCGCGAATCAGCCCCAGCATTTT.

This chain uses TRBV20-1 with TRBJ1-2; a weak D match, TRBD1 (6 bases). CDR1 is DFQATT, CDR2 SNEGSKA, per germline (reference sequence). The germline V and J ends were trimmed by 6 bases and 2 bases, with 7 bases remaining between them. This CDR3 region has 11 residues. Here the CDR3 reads CSAGANYGYTF. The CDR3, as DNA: TGCAGTGCGGGGGCAAACTATGGCTACACCTTC.

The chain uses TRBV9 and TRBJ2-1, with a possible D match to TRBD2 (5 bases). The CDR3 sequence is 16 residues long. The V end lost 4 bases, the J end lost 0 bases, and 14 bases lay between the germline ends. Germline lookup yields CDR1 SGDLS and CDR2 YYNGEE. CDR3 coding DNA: TGTGCCAGCAGCTCCCGAGGGAGCTTCTCCTACAATGAGCAGTTCTTC. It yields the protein CASSSRGSFSYNEQFF.

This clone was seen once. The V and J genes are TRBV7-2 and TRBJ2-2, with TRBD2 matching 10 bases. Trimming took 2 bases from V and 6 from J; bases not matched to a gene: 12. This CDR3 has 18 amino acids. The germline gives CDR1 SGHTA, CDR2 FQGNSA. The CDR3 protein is CASSLLGLAGVSPGELFF. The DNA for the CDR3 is TGTGCCAGCAGCTTATTAGGGCTAGCGGGAGTATCACCCGGGGAGCTGTTTTTT. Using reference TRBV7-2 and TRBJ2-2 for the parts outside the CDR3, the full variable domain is GAGVSQSPSNKVTEKGKDVELRCDPISGHTALYWYRQSLGQGLEFLIYFQGNSAPDKSGLPSDRFSAERTGGSVSTLTIQRTQQEDSAVYLCASSLLGLAGVSPGELFFGEGSRLTVL.

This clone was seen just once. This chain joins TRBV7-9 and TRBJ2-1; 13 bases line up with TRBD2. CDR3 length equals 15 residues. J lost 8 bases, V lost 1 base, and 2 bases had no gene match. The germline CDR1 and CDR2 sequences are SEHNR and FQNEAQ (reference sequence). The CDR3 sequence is CASSLGTSGSHEQFF. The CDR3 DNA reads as TGTGCCAGCAGCTTAGGGACTAGCGGGAGCCATGAGCAGTTCTTC. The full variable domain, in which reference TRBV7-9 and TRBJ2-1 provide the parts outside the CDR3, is DTGVSQNPRHKITKRGQNVTFRCDPISEHNRLYWYRQTLGQGPEFLTYFQNEAQLEKSRLLSDRFSAERPKGSFSTLEIQRTEQGDSAMYLCASSLGTSGSHEQFFGPGTRLTVL.

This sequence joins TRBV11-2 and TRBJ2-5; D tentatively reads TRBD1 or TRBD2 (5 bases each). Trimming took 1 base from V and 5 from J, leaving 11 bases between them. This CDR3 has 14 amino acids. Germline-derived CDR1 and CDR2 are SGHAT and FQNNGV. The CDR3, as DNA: TGTGCCAGCAGCTTAGGGGGGTTTAAGGAGACCCAGTACTTC. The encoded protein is CASSLGGFKETQYF. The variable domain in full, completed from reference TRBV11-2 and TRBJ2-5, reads EAGVAQSPRYKIIEKRQSVAFWCNPISGHATLYWYQQILGQGPKLLIQFQNNGVVDDSQLPKDRFSAERLKGVDSTLKIQPAKLEDSAVYLCASSLGGFKETQYFGPGTRLLVL.

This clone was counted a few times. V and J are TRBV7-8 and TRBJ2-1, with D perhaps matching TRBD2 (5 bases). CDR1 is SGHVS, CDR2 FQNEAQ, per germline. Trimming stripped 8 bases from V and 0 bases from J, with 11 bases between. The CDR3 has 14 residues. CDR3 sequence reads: CASVNGISYNEQFF. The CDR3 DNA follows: TGTGCCAGCGTGAACGGGATCTCCTACAATGAGCAGTTCTTC.

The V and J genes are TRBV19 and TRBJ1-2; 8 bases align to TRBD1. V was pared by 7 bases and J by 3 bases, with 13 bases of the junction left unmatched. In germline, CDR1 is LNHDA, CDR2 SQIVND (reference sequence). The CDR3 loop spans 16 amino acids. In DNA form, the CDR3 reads TGTGCCAGTAATACCGGGACAGGACTGAACCACTATGGCTACACCTTC. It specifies CASNTGTGLNHYGYTF.

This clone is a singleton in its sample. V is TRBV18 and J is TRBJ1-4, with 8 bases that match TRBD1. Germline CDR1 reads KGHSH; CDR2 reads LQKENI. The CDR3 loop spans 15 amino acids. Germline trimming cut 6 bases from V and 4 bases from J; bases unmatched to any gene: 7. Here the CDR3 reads CASSSDRGHNEKLFF. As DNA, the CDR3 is TGTGCCAGCTCCTCCGACAGGGGACATAATGAAAAACTGTTTTTT.

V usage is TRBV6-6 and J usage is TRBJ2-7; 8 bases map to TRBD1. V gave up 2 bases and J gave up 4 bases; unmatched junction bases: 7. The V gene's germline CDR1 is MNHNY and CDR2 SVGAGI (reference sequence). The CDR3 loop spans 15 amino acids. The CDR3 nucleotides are TGTGCCAGCAGTTACCCCGCGACAGGGGATTACGAGCAGTACTTC. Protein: CASSYPATGDYEQYF.

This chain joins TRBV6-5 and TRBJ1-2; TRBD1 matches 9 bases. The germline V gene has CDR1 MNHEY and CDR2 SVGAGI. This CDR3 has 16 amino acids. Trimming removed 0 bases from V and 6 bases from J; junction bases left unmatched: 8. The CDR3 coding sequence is TGTGCCAGCAGTTACTCGAAAGCACAGGGGGCCCATGGCTACACCTTC. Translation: CASSYSKAQGAHGYTF.

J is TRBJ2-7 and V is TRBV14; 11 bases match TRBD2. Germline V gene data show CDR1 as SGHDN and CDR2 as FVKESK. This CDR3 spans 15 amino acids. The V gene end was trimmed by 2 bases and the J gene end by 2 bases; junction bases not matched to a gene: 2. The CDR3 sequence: CASSQTSGSTYEQYF. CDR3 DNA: TGTGCCAGCAGCCAAACTAGCGGGAGTACCTACGAGCAGTACTTC.

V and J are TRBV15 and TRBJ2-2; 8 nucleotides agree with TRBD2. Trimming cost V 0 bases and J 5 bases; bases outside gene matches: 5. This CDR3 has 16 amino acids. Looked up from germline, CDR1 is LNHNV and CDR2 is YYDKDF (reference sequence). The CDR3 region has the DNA TGTGCCACCAGCAGAGATCCGGGGGGGCGAACCGGGGAGCTGTTTTTT. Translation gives CATSRDPGGRTGELFF.

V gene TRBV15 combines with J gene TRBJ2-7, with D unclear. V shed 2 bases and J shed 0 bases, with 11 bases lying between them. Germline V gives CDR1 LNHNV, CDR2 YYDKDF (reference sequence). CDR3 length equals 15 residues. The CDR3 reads CATSRYTQSSYEQYF. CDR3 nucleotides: TGTGCCACCAGCAGATACACGCAGAGCTCCTACGAGCAGTACTTC.

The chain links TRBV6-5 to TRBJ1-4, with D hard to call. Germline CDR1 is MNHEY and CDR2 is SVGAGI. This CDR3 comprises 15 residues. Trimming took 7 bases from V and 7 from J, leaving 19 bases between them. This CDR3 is CASIPRWEYGEKLFF. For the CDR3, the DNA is TGTGCCAGCATCCCCCGTTGGGAGTACGGTGAAAAACTGTTTTTT.

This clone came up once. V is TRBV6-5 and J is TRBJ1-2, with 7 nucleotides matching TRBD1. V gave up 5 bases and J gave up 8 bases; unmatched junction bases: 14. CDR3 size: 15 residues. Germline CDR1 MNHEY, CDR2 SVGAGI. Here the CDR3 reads CASSLIVTGIEGYTF. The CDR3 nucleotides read TGTGCCAGCAGTCTCATAGTGACAGGGATTGAAGGCTACACCTTC.

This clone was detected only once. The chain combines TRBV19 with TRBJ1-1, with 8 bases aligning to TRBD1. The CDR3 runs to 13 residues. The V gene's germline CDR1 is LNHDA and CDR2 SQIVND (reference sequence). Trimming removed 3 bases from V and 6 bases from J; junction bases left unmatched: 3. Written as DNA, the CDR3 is TGTGCCAGTAGTATTGCCAGGGGGCCTGAAGCTTTCTTT. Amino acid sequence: CASSIARGPEAFF.